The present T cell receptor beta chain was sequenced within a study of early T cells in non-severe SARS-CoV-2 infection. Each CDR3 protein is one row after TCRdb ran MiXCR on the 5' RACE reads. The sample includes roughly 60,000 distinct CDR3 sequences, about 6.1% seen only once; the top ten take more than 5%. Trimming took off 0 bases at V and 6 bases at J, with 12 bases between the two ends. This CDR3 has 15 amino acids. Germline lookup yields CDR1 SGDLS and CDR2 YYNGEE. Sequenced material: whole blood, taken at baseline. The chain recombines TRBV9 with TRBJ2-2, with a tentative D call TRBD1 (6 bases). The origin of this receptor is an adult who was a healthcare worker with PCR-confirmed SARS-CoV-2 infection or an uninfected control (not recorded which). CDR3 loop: CASSVAGTGSGELFF. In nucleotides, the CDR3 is TGTGCCAGCAGCGTAGCGGGAACAGGGTCCGGGGAGCTGTTTTTT.